Listed below are T cell receptor beta chains from one sample, sequenced in a study of neoadjuvant nivolumab and ipilimumab in lung cancer. The table came from immunoSEQ multiplex PCR; TCRdb's copy has only in-frame clones and leaves some out. The sample lists about 7,700 clones, under 90% occurring once. The specimen was tumor tissue, collected after neoadjuvant nivolumab, alone or with ipilimumab, at or shortly before surgery. The receptors derive from an adult with non-small cell lung cancer. Some clones in this sample may be carry-over from other donors' samples. Each CDR3 is given with its conserved first and last residue. D genes are given only for firm matches. Clone size appears in some rows only: once, few, many, or a class for an expanded clone.

TRBD1	TRBV7-9	TRBJ2-7	-	TGTGCCAGCAGCCCCGGGACAGGGGGTGGCGAGCAGTACTTC	CASSPGTGGGEQYF
-	TRBV11-2	TRBJ2-2	-	TGTGCCAGCAGGTTACTCCCCAGGACACCCGGGGAGCTGTTTTTT	CASRLLPRTPGELFF
TRBD1	TRBV30	TRBJ1-2	-	TGTGCCTGGAGTGTACGACAGGGGGCTTATGGCTACACCTTC	CAWSVRQGAYGYTF
-	TRBV25-1	TRBJ2-1	-	TGTGCCAGCAGTGAATCTGGGGGAGGAGGGTGGGGTGAGCAGTTCTTC	CASSESGGGGWGEQFF
-	TRBV7-8	TRBJ2-7	-	TGTGCCAGCAGCTTAGGTCGGCGCGACGGAAACTACGAGCAGTACTTC	CASSLGRRDGNYEQYF
TRBD2	TRBV11-2	TRBJ2-1	-	TGTGCCAGCAGCTTAATGGTAGCGGGAGCCAATGAGCAGTTCTTC	CASSLMVAGANEQFF
-	TRBV6-1	TRBJ2-1	-	TGTGCCAGCAGTGAAATAATGACAGGGACTTCCTCCTACAATGAGCAGTTCTTC	CASSEIMTGTSSYNEQFF
-	TRBV20-1	TRBJ2-3	-	TGCAGTGGTTCTGGGGATACGCAGTATTTT	CSGSGDTQYF
-	TRBV27	TRBJ2-1	-	TGTGCCAGCAGGCCCGGGGCAGGGGCGTTCTCCTACAATGAGCAGTTCTTC	CASRPGAGAFSYNEQFF
-	TRBV30	TRBJ1-4	-	TGTGCCTGGAATAGGGGATCCGAAAAACTGTTTTTT	CAWNRGSEKLFF
-	TRBV10-3	TRBJ1-6	-	TGTGCCACGTTAGCCGCCCATGGTTCACCCCTCCACTTT	CATLAAHGSPLHF
-	TRBV2	TRBJ1-5	-	TGTGCCAGCAGCGACAGCAATCAGCCCCAGCATTTT	CASSDSNQPQHF
-	TRBV6-1	TRBJ1-2	-	TGTGCCAGCAGTGAACTGGCTAACTATGGCTACACCTTC	CASSELANYGYTF
-	TRBV10-3	TRBJ1-2	-	TGTGCCATCAGTGAGTCGACTAACTATGGCTACACCTTC	CAISESTNYGYTF
TRBD2	TRBV18	TRBJ2-3	-	TGTGCCAGCTCACCAAGCCGGGAGGGTACGCAGTATTTT	CASSPSREGTQYF
TRBD1	TRBV7-2	TRBJ2-7	-	TGTGCCAGCAGCATCAGGGGACAGGGGACCTACGAGCAGTACTTC	CASSIRGQGTYEQYF
-	TRBV7-2	TRBJ2-7	-	TGTGCCAGCGGGAGGACCTACGAGCAGTACTTC	CASGRTYEQYF
-	TRBV10-1	TRBJ2-4	-	TGCGCCAGCACTTTCAAAAACATTCAGTACTTC	CASTFKNIQYF
-	TRBV5-1	TRBJ2-3	-	TGCGCCAGCACCCGGGATAACGCAGATACGCAGTATTTT	CASTRDNADTQYF
-	TRBV7-6	TRBJ1-5	few	TGTGCCAGCAGCTTGAGTAGCAATCAGCCCCAGCATTTT	CASSLSSNQPQHF
TRBD1	TRBV2	TRBJ1-2	-	TGTGCCAGCACGAGAGACAGGGGATATGGGTTAAATGATGGCTACACCTTC	CASTRDRGYGLNDGYTF
-	TRBV27	TRBJ2-7	-	TGTGCCAGCAGTTTTACACGCGATTCCTACGAGCAGTACTTC	CASSFTRDSYEQYF
TRBD2	TRBV4-3	TRBJ2-2	-	TGCGCCAGCAGCCAAGATCCAGCGGGAGATAACACCGGGGAGCTGTTTTTT	CASSQDPAGDNTGELFF
TRBD2	TRBV5-8	TRBJ2-1	-	TGTGCCAGCAGCAGCGGCTACCTAGCGGGAGGGTTCAATGAGCAGTTCTTC	CASSSGYLAGGFNEQFF
TRBD2	TRBV5-1	TRBJ2-5	-	TGCGCCAGCAGCTTGGGAGGCGGACTAGCGGTTAAGGCCCAGTACTTC	CASSLGGGLAVKAQYF